These 16 T cell receptor beta chains share one sample of origin, sequenced in a study of neoadjuvant anti-PD-1 for oral cavity cancer. Regarding time point: after neoadjuvant nivolumab, at surgical resection. Repertoires were generated with immunoSEQ multiplex PCR, while TCRdb's copy carries only in-frame clones and drops some. Among around 7,800 clones listed, 60% to 80% were seen once. Sequencing was performed on PBMCs, taken after nivolumab (anti-PD-1) treatment. The receptors derive from a person aged 35-79 years with oral cavity squamous cell carcinoma.

The chain has TRBV12-5 and TRBJ1-4, with a weak D call TRBD1 (6 bases). The CDR3 spans 16 residues. CDR1 is LGHNT, CDR2 FRNRAP, per germline. Trimming left V 0 bases short and J 5 bases short, with 13 bases between. The CDR3 sequence: CASGLVRTGPNEKLFF. In DNA form, the CDR3 reads TGTGCTAGTGGTTTGGTAAGAACAGGGCCAAATGAAAAACTGTTTTTT.

V and J are TRBV5-1 and TRBJ2-3, with D uncertain. V lost 1 base and J lost 6, with 15 bases in between. The CDR3 is made up of 15 amino acids. The germline V gene has CDR1 SGHRS and CDR2 YFSETQ. CDR3 nucleotides: TGCGCCAGCAGCTTGTTAGTGGAACATCCCGATACGCAGTATTTT. Translation: CASSLLVEHPDTQYF.

The chain couples TRBV5-1 to TRBJ2-7, with a possible D match to TRBD1 (5 bases). This CDR3 comprises 16 residues. V was pared by 5 bases and J by 3 bases, with 21 bases between. Germline V gives CDR1 SGHRS, CDR2 YFSETQ. CDR3 in amino acids: CASSSDSTSAYYEQYF. In nucleotides, the CDR3 is TGCGCCAGCAGTTCTGACAGTACCTCCGCCTACTACGAGCAGTACTTC.

This sequence joins TRBV25-1 and TRBJ1-1; D might be TRBD1 (5 bases). The CDR3 is 14 residues long. Trimming took off 5 bases at V and 5 bases at J, with 15 bases between the two ends. Per germline, CDR1 MGHDK and CDR2 SYGVNS. The CDR3 is CASSLAGGSTEAFF. The CDR3 DNA reads TGTGCCAGCAGTCTAGCTGGGGGAAGTACTGAAGCTTTCTTT.

The DNA for the CDR3 is TGTGCCAGCAGCGTCGGACAGGAGGATGAAAAACTGTTTTTT. This encodes CASSVGQEDEKLFF. V gene TRBV9 combines with J gene TRBJ1-4; 7 positions agree with TRBD1. This CDR3 is 14 amino acids long. CDR1 and CDR2 (germline): SGDLS, YYNGEE. Trimming removed 2 bases from V and 6 bases from J; junction bases left unmatched: 4.

This chain joins TRBV5-1 and TRBJ2-3; D might be TRBD1 (7 bases). Trimming cost V 4 bases and J 3 bases, with 18 bases left between them. CDR1 SGHRS and CDR2 YFSETQ come from the germline V gene. This CDR3 spans 16 amino acids. CDR3 loop: CASSLAPQGGTDTQYF. CDR3 in DNA: TGCGCCAGCAGCCTGGCCCCGCAGGGGGGTACAGATACGCAGTATTTT.

The gene calls are TRBV6-5 and TRBJ1-1; 8 positions agree with TRBD1. Germline V gene sequence: CDR1 MNHEY, CDR2 SVGAGI. V was pared by 5 bases and J by 4 bases, with 3 bases of the junction left unmatched. CDR3 length: 13 amino acids. CDR3 sequence: CASSKQGVTEAFF. The CDR3 DNA sequence: TGTGCCAGCAGTAAACAGGGGGTCACTGAAGCTTTCTTT.

The chain recombines TRBV6-1 with TRBJ1-6; 8 bases are shared with TRBD1. The germline gives CDR1 MNHNS, CDR2 SASEGT. This CDR3 is 15 amino acids long. Trimming cost V 4 bases and J 5 bases; bases outside gene matches: 4. The CDR3 DNA reads TGTGCCAGCAGTGGCCGGACAGGGAATAATTCACCCCTCCACTTT. This codes for CASSGRTGNNSPLHF.

The gene calls are TRBV25-1 and TRBJ2-1, with D unresolved. This CDR3 has 13 amino acids. Germline V gives CDR1 MGHDK, CDR2 SYGVNS. Trimming pared 6 bases from V and 0 bases from J, leaving 6 bases between. Here the CDR3 reads CASRGSSYNEQFF. Here the CDR3 DNA reads TGTGCCAGCAGGGGAAGCTCCTACAATGAGCAGTTCTTC. Supplemented by reference TRBV25-1 and TRBJ2-1, the full variable domain reads EADIYQTPRYLVIGTGKKITLECSQTMGHDKMYWYQQDPGMELHLIHYSYGVNSTEKGDLSSESTVSRIRTEHFPLTLESARPSHTSQYLCASRGSSYNEQFFGPGTRLTVL.

V gene TRBV20-1 combines with J gene TRBJ1-4; D gene uncertain. V dropped 3 bases and J dropped 8 bases, with 4 bases sitting between them. Germline-derived CDR1 and CDR2 are DFQATT and SNEGSKA (reference sequence). The CDR3 has 10 residues. CDR3 in DNA: TGCAGTGCTAGGGGGGAAAAACTGTTTTTT. Translation: CSARGEKLFF.

The V and J genes are TRBV4-1 and TRBJ2-7; D ambiguous. The CDR3 sequence is 13 residues long. Trimming removed 3 bases from V and 2 bases from J, with 8 bases in between. CDR1 MGHRA and CDR2 YSYEKL come from the germline V gene. CDR3 bases: TGCGCCAGCAGCCAGCCAGAGACCTACGAGCAGTACTTC. Translation: CASSQPETYEQYF.

This rearrangement joins TRBV5-1 to TRBJ1-2; TRBD1 aligns across 7 bases. This CDR3 is built from 12 residues. The J segment lost 7 bases and the V segment lost 0 bases, leaving 0 bases of the junction unmatched. The germline V gene has CDR1 SGHRS and CDR2 YFSETQ. The CDR3, as DNA: TGCGCCAGCAGCTTGGCAGGGGGTGGCTACACCTTC. As protein: CASSLAGGGYTF.

This chain uses TRBV7-7 with TRBJ2-5; TRBD2 matches at 8 bases. CDR3 size: 16 residues. V was pared by 1 base and J by 2 bases, with 6 bases of the junction left unmatched. The V gene's germline CDR1 is SSHAT and CDR2 FNYEAQ (reference sequence). CDR3 nucleotides: TGTGCCAGCAGCTTAGGGCGGGGGGTCATACAAGAGACCCAGTACTTC. Its protein is CASSLGRGVIQETQYF. The full variable domain, in which reference TRBV7-7 and TRBJ2-5 provide the parts outside the CDR3, is GAGVSQSPRYKVTKRGQDVTLRCDPISSHATLYWYQQALGQGPEFLTYFNYEAQPDKSGLPSDRFSAERPEGSISTLTIQRTEQRDSAMYRCASSLGRGVIQETQYFGPGTRLLVL.

In this sample, this clone turned up a few times. The rearrangement joins TRBV27 to TRBJ1-2; D gene uncertain. This CDR3 is 14 amino acids long. Deletions cut 5 bases from V and 6 bases from J, with 16 bases between. The germline V gene encodes CDR1 MNHEY and CDR2 SMNVEV (reference sequence). The CDR3 reads CASSLAGFPHGYTF. CDR3 DNA: TGTGCCAGCAGTCTGGCGGGGTTCCCACATGGCTACACCTTC.

V is TRBV6-5 and J is TRBJ2-2; D possibly uses TRBD1 or TRBD2 (5 bases each). Germline CDR1 and CDR2: MNHEY and SVGAGI. V gave up 8 bases and J gave up 6 bases, with 13 bases separating them. The CDR3 runs to 13 residues. CDR3 DNA sequence: TGTGCCAGCGAAGGGACCGCACCCGGGGAGCTGTTTTTT. Translated: CASEGTAPGELFF.

The chain has TRBV20-1 and TRBJ1-5; D remains unclear. Trimming cost V 5 bases and J 7 bases, with 9 bases left between them. The CDR3 totals 11 residues. Germline V gene sequence: CDR1 DFQATT, CDR2 SNEGSKA (reference sequence). The CDR3 nucleotides are TGCAGTGCTTCCAAGAGACAGCCCCAGCATTTT. Translated: CSASKRQPQHF.